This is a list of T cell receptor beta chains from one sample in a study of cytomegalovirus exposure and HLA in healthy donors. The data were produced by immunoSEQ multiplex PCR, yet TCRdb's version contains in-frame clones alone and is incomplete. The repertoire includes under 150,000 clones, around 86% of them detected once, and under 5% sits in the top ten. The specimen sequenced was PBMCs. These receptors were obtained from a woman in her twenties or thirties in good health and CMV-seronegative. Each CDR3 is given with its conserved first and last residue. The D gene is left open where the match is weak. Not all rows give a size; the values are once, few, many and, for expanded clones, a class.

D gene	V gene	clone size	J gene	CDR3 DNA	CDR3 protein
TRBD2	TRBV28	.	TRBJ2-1	TGTGCCAGCAGTTTCAGGGGACTAGCGGGAGGGGAGCAGTTCTTC	CASSFRGLAGGEQFF
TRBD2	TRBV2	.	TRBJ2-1	TGTGCACAAACCGGGGGGGGAACCTACAATGAGCAGTTCTTC	CAQTGGGTYNEQFF
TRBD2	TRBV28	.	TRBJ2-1	TGTGCCAGCAGTTTAAGGGGACTAGCGGCCCTTCCCTACAATGAGCAGTTCTTC	CASSLRGLAALPYNEQFF
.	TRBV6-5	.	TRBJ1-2	TGTGCCAGCAGTTACCTACTGGGGCGTGGTGGCTACACCTTC	CASSYLLGRGGYTF
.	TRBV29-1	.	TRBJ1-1	TGCAGCGCATCAGGGTTTAACACTGAAGCTTTCTTT	CSASGFNTEAFF
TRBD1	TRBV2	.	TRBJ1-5	TGTGCCAGCAGGGGGGGGACAGGGGCTAGTCAGCCCCAGCATTTT	CASRGGTGASQPQHF
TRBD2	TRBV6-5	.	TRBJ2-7	TGTGCCAGCAGTTACTCGATCGCGGGGGCCTACGAGCAGTACTTC	CASSYSIAGAYEQYF
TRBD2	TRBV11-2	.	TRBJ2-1	TGTGCCAGCAGCCCTAGCGGGAGGGCCTCGAGCAATGAGCAGTTCTTC	CASSPSGRASSNEQFF
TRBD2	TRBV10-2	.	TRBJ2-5	TGCGCCAGAAGAAGGTTTTCAACTAGCGTCCAATGGTACCAAGAGACCCAGTACTTC	CARRRFSTSVQWYQETQYF
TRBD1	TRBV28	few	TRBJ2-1	TGTGCCAGCAGTTTTGGGGACAGGGTGTTCTTC	CASSFGDRVFF
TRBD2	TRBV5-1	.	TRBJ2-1	TGCGCCAGCAGCCCCGTGACTAGCGGGAGAGGTAATGAGCAGTTCTTC	CASSPVTSGRGNEQFF
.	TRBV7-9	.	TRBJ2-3	TGTGCCAGCAGCTTAAACCTCGAACAAGATACGCAGTATTTT	CASSLNLEQDTQYF
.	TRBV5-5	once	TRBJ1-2	TGTGCCAGCGTGGGAGTCTATGGCTACACCTTC	CASVGVYGYTF
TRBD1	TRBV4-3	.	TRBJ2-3	TGCGCCAGCAGCCAGGAACAGGGGGCTAGCACAGATACGCAGTATTTT	CASSQEQGASTDTQYF
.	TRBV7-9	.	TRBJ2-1	TGTGCCAGCAGCGCTAGCTTCGGCCTCATCAATGAGCAGTTCTTC	CASSASFGLINEQFF
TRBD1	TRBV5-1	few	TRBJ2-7	TGCGCCAGCAGCTTGGGGGACAGGGCCTACGAGCAGTACTTC	CASSLGDRAYEQYF
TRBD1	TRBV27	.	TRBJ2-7	TGTGCCAGCAGTTCCAGGGGGGGAAGACCGGGACAGGGGGCGCAACATGTATACGAGCAGTACTTC	CASSSRGGRPGQGAQHVYEQYF
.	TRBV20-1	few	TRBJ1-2	TGCAGGTTACAGGGAAGTGATGGCTACACCTTC	CRLQGSDGYTF
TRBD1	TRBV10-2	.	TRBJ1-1	TGCGCCAGTGAAGACAGGGGCGCTGAAGCTTTCTTT	CASEDRGAEAFF